This passage covers 8 T cell receptor beta chains from one sample sequenced in a study of control samples from healthy donors and cancer patients. The repertoire was sequenced with immunoSEQ multiplex PCR; TCRdb's copy has only in-frame clones and lacks some. The table includes under 150,000 clones, about 95% detected once. Material for sequencing was blood. Receptor source: a man in his thirties or forties in good health.

The genes are TRBV13 and TRBJ1-1, with 7 bases aligning to TRBD1. The ends lost 4 bases at V and 4 bases at J; junction bases unmatched: 9. This CDR3 contains 15 residues. CDR1 and CDR2 (germline): PRHDT, FYEKMQ (reference sequence). This chain's CDR3 is CASSWGRPGGTEAFF. CDR3 sequence (DNA): TGTGCCAGCAGCTGGGGGCGCCCAGGGGGCACTGAAGCTTTCTTT.

The chain has TRBV7-9 and TRBJ2-7, with TRBD1 matching over 9 bases. V lost 2 bases and J lost 5; bases outside the gene matches: 4. Germline-derived CDR1 and CDR2 are SEHNR and FQNEAQ (reference sequence). The CDR3 consists of 14 residues. CDR3 sequence reads: CASSLTGGLDEQYF. The CDR3 bases are TGTGCCAGCAGCTTAACAGGGGGCCTAGACGAGCAGTACTTC.

The chain joins TRBV7-2 to TRBJ2-5; TRBD1 aligns across 9 bases. The CDR3 covers 18 residues. Trimming removed 2 bases from V and 0 bases from J; junction bases left unmatched: 10. Per the germline V gene, CDR1 is SGHTA and CDR2 is FQGNSA. CDR3: CASSLIWIWTGDQETQYF. Written as DNA, the CDR3 is TGTGCCAGCAGCTTAATCTGGATATGGACAGGGGACCAAGAGACCCAGTACTTC.

The chain uses TRBV28 and TRBJ2-1, with D unresolved. Trimming took 2 bases from V and 8 from J, leaving 4 bases between them. Germline loops: CDR1 MDHEN, CDR2 SYDVKM. The CDR3 sequence is 11 residues long. The CDR3 reads CASSLLHEQFF. The CDR3 region has the DNA TGTGCCAGCAGTTTACTCCATGAGCAGTTCTTC.

The chain couples TRBV25-1 to TRBJ1-6; no reliable D call. Between the trimmed V and J ends, which lost 4 bases and 7 bases, there was a span of 5 bases. The CDR3 sequence is 12 residues long. Germline values: CDR1 MGHDK, CDR2 SYGVNS. The CDR3, as DNA: TGTGCCAGCAGTGTCCGAAATTCACCCCTCCACTTT. Encoded protein: CASSVRNSPLHF.

The chain couples TRBV9 to TRBJ1-2; D unclear. Germline values: CDR1 SGDLS, CDR2 YYNGEE. The CDR3 sequence is 13 residues long. With 3 bases removed from V and 1 base from J, the gap between germline ends came to 7 bases. The DNA for the CDR3 is TGTGCCAGCAGCGCAGTGGGTAACTATGGCTACACCTTC. It encodes CASSAVGNYGYTF. Together with reference TRBV9 and TRBJ1-2, the CDR3 gives the full variable domain: DSGVTQTPKHLITATGQRVTLRCSPRSGDLSVYWYQQSLDQGLQFLIQYYNGEERAKGNILERFSAQQFPDLHSELNLSSLELGDSALYFCASSAVGNYGYTFGSGTRLTVV.

The chain is built from TRBV30 and TRBJ2-7; D might be TRBD1 (5 bases). V was clipped by 5 bases and J by 6 bases, with 20 bases between them. The germline gives CDR1 GTSNPN, CDR2 SVGIG (reference sequence). This CDR3 region has 14 residues. The DNA for the CDR3 is TGTGCCTGGGCCCCCGGTTCAGGGTTCCGCGAGCAGTACTTC. Protein: CAWAPGSGFREQYF.

CDR3 residues: CASSTALPEQYF. CDR3 bases: TGTGCCAGCAGTACAGCCCTCCCCGAGCAGTACTTC. The genes are TRBV27 and TRBJ2-7; D is uncertain. CDR3 length: 12 residues. V lost 5 bases and J lost 6, with 11 bases in between. Germline V lookup: CDR1 MNHEY, CDR2 SMNVEV (reference sequence).